This passage covers 20 T cell receptor beta chains from one sample sequenced in a study of Ad26.COV2.S vaccination and SARS-CoV-2 variants. Regarding treatment: over 15 received Ad26.COV2.S at low or high dose, single or two shots; about 5 received placebo; per-sample allocation not given. The investigators took samples on day 63 after the first vaccine or placebo injection. Profiled with immunoSEQ multiplex PCR; TCRdb holds only in-frame clones, not every one. In the table there are 360,000 or so clones, around nine tenths of which are singletons. The material was peripheral blood, obtained in a trial of Ad26.COV2.S vaccine versus placebo. All receptors derive from a person aged 18-65 years who received the Ad26.COV2.S COVID-19 vaccine or a placebo.

This chain links TRBV3-1 (or the pseudogene TRBV3-2) with TRBJ1-1; D uncertain. V lost 0 bases and J 2 bases, leaving 10 bases between the germline ends. The CDR3 has 15 amino acids. Germline CDR1 reads LGHDT; CDR2 reads YNNKEL (reference sequence). Here the CDR3 reads CASSQDPTRNTEAFF. The DNA of the CDR3 is TGTGCCAGCAGCCAAGATCCAACACGTAACACTGAAGCTTTCTTT.

This rearrangement joins TRBV5-1 to TRBJ1-2; 8 positions agree with TRBD1. The CDR3 runs to 14 residues. Trimming at V came to 5 bases and at J to 3 bases, leaving 6 bases not matched to a gene. CDR1 and CDR2 from the germline V gene are SGHRS and YFSETQ. CDR3 coding DNA: TGCGCCAGCAGGGCAGGGGGCGTCGACTATGGCTACACCTTC. This translates into CASRAGGVDYGYTF.

The chain recombines TRBV15 with TRBJ2-4; D not certain. This CDR3 has 15 amino acids. V was trimmed by 0 bases and J by 6 bases, leaving 12 bases between them. Germline V gene lookup returns CDR1 LNHNV and CDR2 YYDKDF (reference sequence). The CDR3 coding sequence is TGTGCCACCAGCAGAGATCCAGGCCCCCCAAACATTCAGTACTTC. It codes for CATSRDPGPPNIQYF.

The rearrangement joins TRBV6-8 to TRBJ2-7, with 7 bases that match TRBD1. The length of the CDR3 is 13 residues. Losses at the gene ends were 5 bases for V and 3 bases for J; bases not matched to a gene: 4. CDR1 and CDR2 (germline): MNHGY, SAAAGT. The CDR3: CASSPRQGYEQYF. The CDR3 nucleotides are TGTGCCAGCAGTCCCCGACAGGGCTACGAGCAGTACTTC.

The chain uses TRBV10-3 and TRBJ2-5; D remains unclear. Germline loops: CDR1 ENHRY, CDR2 SYGVKD. The CDR3 totals 14 residues. Deletions cut 4 bases from V and 0 bases from J, with 9 bases between. The DNA of the CDR3 is TGTGCCATCAGTGGCCAAGGAGACCAAGAGACCCAGTACTTC. Translated, it gives CAISGQGDQETQYF.

The chain couples TRBV7-9 to TRBJ2-7, with D maybe TRBD2 (5 bases). CDR1 SEHNR and CDR2 FQNEAQ come from the germline V gene (reference sequence). V dropped 5 bases and J dropped 2 bases, with 19 bases sitting between them. This CDR3 contains 16 residues. CDR3: CASSPSGSSSAYEQYF. DNA for the CDR3: TGTGCCAGCAGCCCGTCGGGGAGTTCGAGCGCCTACGAGCAGTACTTC.

The V and J genes are TRBV4-1 and TRBJ1-1; TRBD1 might be the D (5 bases). Germline-derived CDR1 and CDR2 are MGHRA and YSYEKL. Trimming removed 4 bases from V and 1 base from J, with 22 bases in between. The CDR3 has 18 amino acids. The CDR3 coding sequence is TGCGCCAGCAGCCCGAAAGCTCGGATGAGGGACGCGAACACTGAAGCTTTCTTT. Translating gives CASSPKARMRDANTEAFF.

The chain combines TRBV2 with TRBJ2-2; D ambiguous. The length of the CDR3 is 14 residues. Trimming pared 4 bases from V and 4 bases from J, leaving 10 bases between. Germline CDR1 SNHLY, CDR2 FYNNEI. The CDR3 is CASSGFSFTGELFF. The CDR3 DNA follows: TGTGCCAGCAGTGGGTTTAGCTTCACCGGGGAGCTGTTTTTT. The full variable domain, with the rest looked up from reference TRBV2 and TRBJ2-2, is EPEVTQTPSHQVTQMGQEVILRCVPISNHLYFYWYRQILGQKVEFLVSFYNNEISEKSEIFDDQFSVERPDGSNFTLKIRSTKLEDSAMYFCASSGFSFTGELFFGEGSRLTVL.

The gene calls are TRBV10-2 and TRBJ2-5; 10 bases line up with TRBD2. CDR1 is WSHSY, CDR2 SAAADI, per germline. The CDR3 totals 19 residues. V shed 6 bases and J 0 bases; nucleotides not matched to a gene: 16. The CDR3 sequence is CASRLGLAGVWEYQETQYF. The CDR3 DNA follows: TGCGCCAGCAGACTAGGGCTAGCGGGAGTGTGGGAGTACCAAGAGACCCAGTACTTC.

V is TRBV4-2 and J is TRBJ1-2; D might be TRBD1 (5 bases). Germline V lookup: CDR1 LGHNA, CDR2 YNFKEQ. Trimming pared 0 bases from V and 0 bases from J, leaving 11 bases between. CDR3 size: 16 residues. The CDR3 sequence is CASSQDVQGPNYGYTF. CDR3 bases: TGTGCCAGCAGCCAAGATGTTCAGGGACCTAACTATGGCTACACCTTC.

In its sample, this clone was seen a few times. The V gene is TRBV2, the J gene TRBJ1-5; the D is unclear. This CDR3 is 13 amino acids long. V was clipped by 7 bases and J by 6 bases, with 13 bases between them. Germline loops: CDR1 SNHLY, CDR2 FYNNEI. The CDR3 loop is CASTGGLGQPQHF. The CDR3 DNA reads as TGTGCCAGCACAGGAGGGCTTGGTCAGCCCCAGCATTTT.

The J gene is TRBJ2-6, the V gene TRBV4-1; 9 bases map to TRBD1. Germline V gene data show CDR1 as MGHRA and CDR2 as YSYEKL. J gave up 0 bases and V 2 bases, and 5 bases lay outside the gene matches. This CDR3 contains 18 residues. In DNA, the CDR3 is TGCGCCAGCAGCCAAACCGGGACAGGGTACTCTGGGGCCAACGTCCTGACTTTC. It translates to CASSQTGTGYSGANVLTF.

The V gene is TRBV30, the J gene TRBJ1-4; D ambiguous. CDR3 length: 12 amino acids. Trimming removed 0 bases at V and 8 bases at J, with 7 bases between. Germline V lookup: CDR1 GTSNPN, CDR2 SVGIG (reference sequence). In nucleotides, the CDR3 is TGTGCCTGGAGTGTGATGGGGGAAAAACTGTTTTTT. Protein product: CAWSVMGEKLFF.

V gene TRBV7-3 combines with J gene TRBJ2-1; 12 nucleotides line up with TRBD2. The CDR3 sequence is 15 residues long. Germline V gene data show CDR1 as SGHTA and CDR2 as FQGTGA. With 5 bases clipped from V and 10 bases from J, the junction kept 9 bases outside the gene matches. The chain's CDR3 is CASSIGLAGSLEQFF. The CDR3 nucleotides are TGTGCCAGCAGCATAGGACTAGCGGGGTCGTTGGAGCAGTTCTTC.

V gene TRBV2 combines with J gene TRBJ2-2, with 8 bases matching TRBD2. The trim removed 4 bases at V and 3 bases at J, leaving 1 base unmatched. CDR3 size: 14 residues. The germline CDR1 and CDR2 sequences are SNHLY and FYNNEI. The CDR3 is CASSGGRYTGELFF. DNA for the CDR3: TGTGCCAGCAGTGGCGGGAGGTACACCGGGGAGCTGTTTTTT.

V gene TRBV7-9 combines with J gene TRBJ2-7; tentative D call: TRBD2 (6 bases). Trimming pared 2 bases from V and 4 bases from J, leaving 12 bases between. The germline V gene encodes CDR1 SEHNR and CDR2 FQNEAQ (reference sequence). CDR3 length equals 14 residues. CDR3 sequence: CASSLSRGIYEQYF. For the CDR3, the DNA is TGTGCCAGCAGCTTATCCCGGGGGATATACGAGCAGTACTTC. Based on the CDR3 plus reference TRBV7-9 and TRBJ2-7, the full variable domain is DTGVSQNPRHKITKRGQNVTFRCDPISEHNRLYWYRQTLGQGPEFLTYFQNEAQLEKSRLLSDRFSAERPKGSFSTLEIQRTEQGDSAMYLCASSLSRGIYEQYFGPGTRLTVT.

The chain uses TRBV5-6 and TRBJ1-5, with D maybe TRBD1 (6 bases). The V gene lost 0 bases and the J gene lost 1 base, with 11 bases spanning the gap. The CDR3 spans 16 residues. CDR1 SGHDT and CDR2 YYEEEE come from the germline V gene. This CDR3 is CASSLGGRPSNQPQHF. DNA of the CDR3: TGTGCCAGCAGCTTGGGGGGGCGGCCCAGCAATCAGCCCCAGCATTTT. Full variable domain (remainder filled in from reference TRBV5-6 and TRBJ1-5): DAGVTQSPTHLIKTRGQQVTLRCSPKSGHDTVSWYQQALGQGPQFIFQYYEEEERQRGNFPDRFSGHQFPNYSSELNVNALLLGDSALYLCASSLGGRPSNQPQHFGDGTRLSIL.

The chain joins TRBV6-4 to TRBJ2-3; 10 bases are shared with TRBD1. V lost 5 bases to trimming and J lost 4 bases; unmatched junction nucleotides: 6. The CDR3 runs to 15 residues. Germline values: CDR1 MRHNA, CDR2 SNTAGT. CDR3 nucleotide sequence: TGTGCCAGCAGTCCAAGGACAGGGGGGTCAGATACGCAGTATTTT. Protein sequence: CASSPRTGGSDTQYF.

This chain joins TRBV27 and TRBJ1-2; no firm D call. The CDR3 is 13 residues long. V was shortened by 3 bases and J by 2 bases, with 7 bases between the two germline ends. Germline CDR1 MNHEY, CDR2 SMNVEV (reference sequence). This chain's CDR3 is CASSLGGNYGYTF. DNA for the CDR3: TGTGCCAGCAGTTTGGGAGGGAACTATGGCTACACCTTC.

The CDR3 bases are TGTGCCAGCAGCTTAGGGGGACAGGGGCAGGGCGAGCAGTACTTC. Residues: CASSLGGQGQGEQYF. The rearrangement joins TRBV7-8 to TRBJ2-7; 10 bases line up with TRBD1. V lost 1 base to trimming and J lost 6 bases; unmatched junction nucleotides: 6. CDR1 is SGHVS and CDR2 is FQNEAQ in the germline V gene. The CDR3 is 15 residues long.